The sequence of this T cell receptor beta chain was determined in a study of cytomegalovirus exposure and HLA in healthy donors. As for the study in general: From donors who were HLA-typed, an early data release held around 80 million unique TCRs. Study outcomes and limitations: After further analysis at a later stage, 15,000 to 20,000 TCR beta sequences were associated with HLA alleles at 0.05 false discovery rate. Presence/absence analyses rested on an assumption that sequencing depth was roughly uniform across donors.

Worth noting for this clone: Its antigen is still unknown.

CDR1 and CDR2 from the germline V gene are MNHEY and SMNVEV (reference sequence). The CDR3 consists of 14 residues. V was cut by 6 bases and J by 6 bases, with 15 bases left in between. The primer mix had 60 Vbeta and 13 Jbeta primers. Per the original methods: Some 80 million unique TCR beta chains, 9 million to 11 million shared, were counted in a later analysis. The repertoire was sequenced with immunoSEQ multiplex PCR; TCRdb's copy has only in-frame clones and lacks some. The DNA gave D and trimming, while V, J and clone size come from that table. This sample has around 97,000 clones, with 81% found just once.

The rearrangement uses TRBV27 and TRBJ1-5; D is perhaps TRBD1 (5 bases). This TCR came from a man aged 40-55 years in good health and CMV-seropositive. What was sequenced was PBMCs. CDR3 nucleotide sequence: TGTGCCAGCAGGGGGGGAAAGGGTCTTCAGCCCCAGCATTTT. Translation: CASRGGKGLQPQHF.